This T cell receptor (beta chain) appears in the sequencing data of a study of blood T cell repertoires in COVID-19 (dated by TCRdb to about 2020). With regard to the full study: The collaborator samples originated in the United States, Italy and Spain and spanned the acute and convalescent phases of COVID-19. The prospective study material was composed of cDNA or gDNA derived from T cells, B-cell-depleted T cells, or PBMCs. Subjects who had been exposed to COVID-19, were actively infected with it, or had recovered from it provided the deeply sampled blood TCRbeta repertoires that made up the dataset. The repertoires were made available in a free public database intended to serve as a resource for research on the immune response to SARS-CoV-2. The samples were drawn from two sources: the first 160 participants of the ongoing ImmuneRACE study, and some 1,300 subjects contributed by 6 global collaborators. A de-identified subject ID, COVID-19 status, age in years and sex were almost always included in the sample metadata. Where HLA class I and class II types were available, the types were taken from metadata supplied by the sample provider, not from assay-based typing.

One collaborating source in Seattle enrolled patients while the patients were actively infected and followed the patients over time throughout the course of disease. Each collaborating institution followed its own protocols to collect whole blood in K2EDTA tubes. For TCRbeta analysis, collaborator samples were shipped as frozen whole blood, as isolated PBMCs, or as DNA extracted from either sample type. As for this clone: Its target antigen remains unknown. No qualities accompany the bases; no much larger clone lies one base away.

TCRbeta CDR3 regions were amplified from genomic DNA using the immunoSEQ Assay, a bias-controlled multiplex PCR. Per the original workflow: The number of nucleated cells in each sample was estimated from the amplification of reference gene primers within the assay. To quantify the absolute abundance of each unique TCRbeta CDR3 rearrangement, sequence reads were collapsed and filtered. Productive Simpson clonality was computed per sample as the square root of Simpson's diversity index over productive rearrangements. Entries here come from immuneACCESS through TCRdb and include only in-frame sequences with V and J called. Some clones fail to appear in such tables; in the studies checked, an unresolved V gene covers under half of the shortfall, and the cause of the remainder is unknown. Clone size and the V and J calls come from that table; the DNA yielded D and trimming. Recorded for this sample are a few hundred thousand clones; more than 65% of them occurred a single time. The biggest ten clones account for 15% to 18% of the sample.

Study-wide conclusions, independent of this receptor: How much clinical and demographic metadata was included differed by source and by participant, and the metadata was provided uncurated.

The source of this sequence is a person between 65 and 79 years old with COVID-19, enrolled during active disease. Sample: peripheral blood.

The CDR3 protein is CASSRGREGTEAFF. DNA sequence: TGCGCCAGCAGCCGGGGGAGGGAGGGCACTGAAGCTTTCTTT. Recombination joined TRBV5-1 with TRBJ1-1; the D gene is possibly TRBD1, with 5 bases matching. V is shortened by 4 bases, J by 4 bases, and the region joining them spans 14 bases. The germline V gene sets CDR1 to SGHRS and CDR2 to YFSETQ. From its cysteine to its phenylalanine, the CDR3 spans 14 amino acids. CDR3 DNA only is kept here, 42 bases in frame from base 1.